The 28 T cell receptor beta chains below were found in one sample sequenced in a study of beta chain features in type 1 diabetes. Study-wide results and caveats: TCRB CDR3 length was moderately but significantly reduced in all four CD4+ subsets of Type 1 diabetes patients.

No antigen has been identified for these receptors. Of the isolated RNA, all was reverse transcribed, and so the sequenced material was expressed TCRB transcripts. Method: immunoSEQ multiplex PCR; TCRdb's copy keeps in-frame clones and lacks some. The sample has around 310,000 clones, 13% seen once; the top ten hold over 0.014%. The sample was naive CD4+ T cells from blood. Receptor source: a woman aged 18-29 years with type 1 diabetes.

The chain recombines TRBV18 with TRBJ2-5; D might be TRBD2 (5 bases). This CDR3 has 15 residues. The V end lost 0 bases, the J end lost 11 bases, and 19 bases lay between the germline ends. Germline CDR1 KGHSH, CDR2 LQKENI. The CDR3 loop reads CASSPPERSSGEQYF. DNA of the CDR3: TGTGCCAGCTCACCACCTGAGCGGTCCTCTGGAGAGCAGTACTTC.

V gene TRBV29-1 combines with J gene TRBJ1-1; D is unresolved. From germline, CDR1 is SQVTM and CDR2 ANQGSEA. The ends were cut back, 3 bases at V and 0 bases at J, with 5 bases in the middle. The CDR3 spans 12 residues. The CDR3 coding sequence is TGCAGCGTTGACAGAATGAACACTGAAGCTTTCTTT. It specifies CSVDRMNTEAFF.

The chain joins TRBV5-1 to TRBJ2-4; 8 bases are a match to TRBD2. V shed 4 bases, J shed 1 base, and the junction held 10 bases outside the gene matches. The CDR3 is 17 amino acids. Per germline, CDR1 SGHRS and CDR2 YFSETQ. CDR3 DNA sequence: TGCGCCAGCAGCCCGTCCAGCGGGAGTTGGGCCAAAAACATTCAGTACTTC. As protein: CASSPSSGSWAKNIQYF.

This chain uses TRBV11-2 with TRBJ2-5; 8 bases map to TRBD2. The CDR3 runs 18 residues. V dropped 1 base and J dropped 5; count of bases not matched to a gene: 15. From germline, CDR1 is SGHAT and CDR2 FQNNGV. The CDR3 nucleotides read TGTGCCAGCAGCTTAGCACTTATAGCGGGATCTGGGTGGGAGACCCAGTACTTC. Translating it yields CASSLALIAGSGWETQYF.

The chain is built from TRBV29-1 and TRBJ2-3; the match to TRBD2 covers 9 bases. CDR3 length: 14 residues. V shed 4 bases, J shed 1 base, and the junction held 3 bases outside the gene matches. The germline V gene encodes CDR1 SQVTM and CDR2 ANQGSEA. The CDR3, as DNA: TGCAGCGTTGGGGGCGGGAGGGGCACAGATACGCAGTATTTT. Residues: CSVGGGRGTDTQYF.

The CDR3 is CASSLSGQGSHLKKYNEQFF. The DNA for the CDR3 is TGTGCCAGCAGTTTATCGGGACAGGGCTCGCATTTAAAGAAATACAATGAGCAGTTCTTC. V is TRBV27 and J is TRBJ2-1, with 9 nucleotides matching TRBD1. This CDR3 region has 20 residues. Unmatched junction bases numbered 16, after V lost 0 bases and J lost 4 bases. Germline assignment: CDR1 MNHEY and CDR2 SMNVEV (reference sequence).

There are a few counts of this clone. V usage is TRBV18 and J usage is TRBJ2-5, with 9 positions matching TRBD2. CDR1 is KGHSH and CDR2 is LQKENI in the germline V gene. The junction had 6 bases not matched to a gene; V was cut back by 2 bases and J by 5 bases. The CDR3 runs 15 residues. CDR3 nucleotides: TGTGCCAGCTCACCAGGCGGGACTAGCTTTGAGACCCAGTACTTC. It codes for CASSPGGTSFETQYF.

The gene calls are TRBV27 and TRBJ2-3; 8 bases align to TRBD1. CDR3 length: 14 residues. The ends lost 5 bases at V and 2 bases at J; junction bases unmatched: 3. Germline V gene data show CDR1 as MNHEY and CDR2 as SMNVEV (reference sequence). CDR3: CASSKTGATDTQYF. The CDR3 DNA reads TGTGCCAGCAGTAAGACAGGGGCCACAGATACGCAGTATTTT.

This chain uses TRBV29-1 with TRBJ2-5, with D perhaps TRBD2 (6 bases). The CDR3 covers 14 residues. V lost 4 bases to trimming and J lost 3 bases, with 15 bases between them. Germline V gene lookup returns CDR1 SQVTM and CDR2 ANQGSEA. DNA for the CDR3: TGCAGCGTTGCGCTTCGGCTAGCGAAAGAGACCCAGTACTTC. This translates into CSVALRLAKETQYF.

V gene TRBV6-5 combines with J gene TRBJ2-3; D remains ambiguous. CDR1 and CDR2 from the germline V gene are MNHEY and SVGAGI. V was cut by 7 bases and J by 5 bases, with 10 bases left in between. CDR3 size: 12 residues. The CDR3 region is CASTSGLDTQYF. The CDR3 bases are TGTGCCAGCACCTCAGGCCTAGATACGCAGTATTTT.

This clone has just a few counts. V usage is TRBV7-8 and J usage is TRBJ2-1, with 14 bases identical to TRBD2. The CDR3 spans 15 residues. With V trimmed by 5 bases and J by 5 bases, 2 bases remained unmatched. Germline V gene sequence: CDR1 SGHVS, CDR2 FQNEAQ. CDR3 bases: TGTGCCAGCAGCCGACTAGCGGGAGGGAACAATGAGCAGTTCTTC. It codes for CASSRLAGGNNEQFF.

The V gene is TRBV6-1, the J gene TRBJ2-3; D not certain. The CDR3 contains 14 residues. The V end lost 4 bases, the J end lost 1 base, and 9 bases lay between the germline ends. CDR1 and CDR2 from the germline V gene are MNHNS and SASEGT. CDR3 DNA sequence: TGTGCCAGCAGTGGAACCCGGGGCACAGATACGCAGTATTTT. It yields the protein CASSGTRGTDTQYF.

This clone was seen more than once but under ten times. The gene calls are TRBV10-3 and TRBJ1-2, with 8 bases fitting TRBD1. Germline lookup yields CDR1 ENHRY and CDR2 SYGVKD. The CDR3 spans 14 residues. Trimming took 5 bases from V and 2 from J; bases not matched to a gene: 4. CDR3 in DNA: TGTGCCATCAGTTTAGGACAGGGCAACTATGGCTACACCTTC. As protein: CAISLGQGNYGYTF.

As regards this clone: The germline gene is not matched at one end of the junction; a read error may be the cause. This chain links TRBV10-3 with TRBJ2-2; the D is unclear. Germline CDR1 and CDR2: ENHRY and SYGVKD. This CDR3 comprises 13 residues. The CDR3 coding sequence is TGTGCCGTCAGGACCCCGGGCACCGGGGAGCTGTTTTTT. It specifies CAVRTPGTGELFF.

This chain links TRBV9 with TRBJ1-1, with 7 bases matching TRBD1. CDR3 length: 14 amino acids. V dropped 3 bases and J dropped 6; count of bases not matched to a gene: 8. Germline values: CDR1 SGDLS, CDR2 YYNGEE. The CDR3 spells CASSGGQNPAEAFF. As DNA, the CDR3 is TGTGCCAGCAGCGGGGGACAGAACCCCGCTGAAGCTTTCTTT. Drawing the rest from reference TRBV9 and TRBJ1-1, the complete variable domain is DSGVTQTPKHLITATGQRVTLRCSPRSGDLSVYWYQQSLDQGLQFLIQYYNGEERAKGNILERFSAQQFPDLHSELNLSSLELGDSALYFCASSGGQNPAEAFFGQGTRLTVV.

This clone was counted a few times. V is TRBV9 and J is TRBJ2-1; possibly TRBD2 for D (6 bases). Germline V gene data show CDR1 as SGDLS and CDR2 as YYNGEE. V lost 1 base, J lost 2 bases, and 10 bases lay in between. This CDR3 has 15 amino acids. Here the CDR3 reads CASSVRSSAYNEQFF. The CDR3 DNA reads as TGTGCCAGCAGCGTAAGGTCTAGCGCCTACAATGAGCAGTTCTTC. Combining the CDR3 with reference TRBV9 and TRBJ2-1 gives the whole variable domain DSGVTQTPKHLITATGQRVTLRCSPRSGDLSVYWYQQSLDQGLQFLIQYYNGEERAKGNILERFSAQQFPDLHSELNLSSLELGDSALYFCASSVRSSAYNEQFFGPGTRLTVL.

This chain uses TRBV18 with TRBJ1-1; D is perhaps TRBD1 (6 bases). The germline V gene encodes CDR1 KGHSH and CDR2 LQKENI. This CDR3 is built from 16 residues. The V gene lost 3 bases and the J gene lost 0 bases, with 14 bases spanning the gap. The CDR3 here is CASSPRGFGMNTEAFF. In DNA form, the CDR3 reads TGTGCCAGCTCACCCAGGGGCTTTGGCATGAACACTGAAGCTTTCTTT.

The chain joins TRBV25-1 to TRBJ1-1; D perhaps matches TRBD1 (6 bases). Germline V gives CDR1 MGHDK, CDR2 SYGVNS. This CDR3 region has 12 residues. V gave up 6 bases and J gave up 7 bases, with 12 bases separating them. CDR3: CASRQGLLEAFF. The CDR3 DNA reads TGTGCCAGCAGACAGGGTCTCCTTGAAGCTTTCTTT.

The rearrangement joins TRBV7-7 to TRBJ2-7, with D perhaps matching TRBD1 (6 bases). The germline V and J ends were trimmed by 0 bases and 1 base, with 10 bases remaining between them. The CDR3 covers 15 residues. Germline values: CDR1 SSHAT, CDR2 FNYEAQ (reference sequence). CDR3 loop: CASSLAPDRSYEQYF. CDR3 bases: TGTGCCAGCAGCTTAGCCCCGGACAGATCCTACGAGCAGTACTTC.

A few counts support this clone. The chain carries TRBV5-4 and TRBJ2-1, with a weak D call TRBD1 (6 bases). The V and J ends lost 4 bases and 4 bases respectively, with 15 bases between them. The CDR3 loop spans 15 amino acids. The germline CDR1 and CDR2 sequences are SGHNT and YYREEE (reference sequence). This CDR3 reads CASSGTLTPYNEQFF. CDR3 sequence (DNA): TGTGCCAGCAGCGGGACACTCACCCCTTACAATGAGCAGTTCTTC.

This clone was seen a few times. The sample contains more than one DNA sequence encoding this CDR3. This chain connects TRBV7-2 to TRBJ2-3; TRBD2 is a possible D gene (5 bases). The CDR3 is made up of 15 amino acids. Trimming removed 1 base from V and 1 base from J, with 9 bases in between. The germline gives CDR1 SGHTA, CDR2 FQGNSA. CDR3 in DNA: TGTGCCAGCAGCTTAGTTGGGAGTGGCACAGATACGCAGTATTTT. Its protein is CASSLVGSGTDTQYF.

The V call is TRBV9, the J call TRBJ2-1; possibly TRBD1 for D (6 bases). V lost 1 base, J lost 2 bases, and 10 bases lay in between. CDR3 length: 15 amino acids. CDR1 and CDR2 (germline): SGDLS, YYNGEE. The CDR3 nucleotides read TGTGCCAGCAGCGTAATCGGACAGACCTACAATGAGCAGTTCTTC. Its translation is CASSVIGQTYNEQFF.

The table lists this clone with a few counts. The chain is built from TRBV5-4 and TRBJ2-1; perhaps TRBD1 as D (6 bases). The ends were cut back, 1 base at V and 10 bases at J, with 15 bases in the middle. The CDR3 has 14 amino acids. Germline V gene sequence: CDR1 SGHNT, CDR2 YYREEE (reference sequence). The CDR3 is CASSLMTGPPEQFF. Here the CDR3 DNA reads TGTGCCAGCAGCTTGATGACAGGCCCGCCGGAGCAGTTCTTC.

The rearrangement joins TRBV28 to TRBJ2-3, with TRBD2 identical over 10 bases. The ends lost 6 bases at V and 4 bases at J; junction bases unmatched: 10. The CDR3 loop spans 16 amino acids. Germline V gene sequence: CDR1 MDHEN, CDR2 SYDVKM. The CDR3 DNA sequence: TGTGCCAGCAGCGCCGCACTAGCGGGATCCCCAGATACGCAGTATTTT. Translating it yields CASSAALAGSPDTQYF.

The chain recombines TRBV30 with TRBJ2-3; no clear D. Germline-derived CDR1 and CDR2 are GTSNPN and SVGIG (reference sequence). V was cut by 8 bases and J by 4 bases, with 10 bases left in between. This CDR3 contains 11 residues. CDR3 sequence: CAAIPPDTQYF. The DNA for the CDR3 is TGTGCCGCGATACCGCCAGATACGCAGTATTTT. Filled out from reference TRBV30 and TRBJ2-3, the complete variable domain reads SQTIHQWPATLVQPVGSPLSLECTVEGTSNPNLYWYRQAAGRGLQLLFYSVGIGQISSEVPQNLSASRPQDRQFILSSKKLLLSDSGFYLCAAIPPDTQYFGPGTRLTVL.

On this clone itself: Different DNA sequences within this sample yield the same CDR3. This chain connects TRBV28 to TRBJ1-2; TRBD1 aligns across 10 bases. The CDR3 spans 14 residues. V was clipped by 2 bases and J by 5 bases; unmatched bases: 2. The germline V gene encodes CDR1 MDHEN and CDR2 SYDVKM. The CDR3 nucleotides read TGTGCCAGCAGTTTAGGGACAGGGGTATATGGCTACACCTTC. This gives the protein CASSLGTGVYGYTF.

This rearrangement joins TRBV5-1 to TRBJ2-1; TRBD2 agrees at 10 bases. Per the germline V gene, CDR1 is SGHRS and CDR2 is YFSETQ. The CDR3 is 15 residues long. V lost 5 bases, J lost 3 bases, and 5 bases stayed unmatched. CDR3: CASRPSGSIYNEQFF. The CDR3 DNA is TGCGCCAGCAGACCTAGCGGGAGTATCTACAATGAGCAGTTCTTC.

The chain carries TRBV30 and TRBJ2-4; 7 bases fit TRBD2. J lost 6 bases, V lost 0 bases, and 8 bases had no gene match. This CDR3 contains 15 residues. Germline V gene sequence: CDR1 GTSNPN, CDR2 SVGIG (reference sequence). CDR3 region: CAWSVLGRQLNIQYF. The CDR3 DNA follows: TGTGCCTGGAGTGTACTCGGGAGGCAGCTAAACATTCAGTACTTC.